This TCR beta chain emerged from a study of patients and donors after allogeneic stem cell transplantation. TCRdb processed the RT-PCR reads anew with MiXCR; each CDR3 protein has one entry. This sample has about 150,000 distinct CDR3 sequences, with 24% found just once. Germline V gene data show CDR1 as SEHNR and CDR2 as FQNEAQ (reference sequence). The CDR3 is 13 residues long. The V and J ends lost 2 bases and 4 bases respectively, with 8 bases between them. The clonotype originates from a human donor who was either an allogeneic HSCT recipient or a stem cell or donor lymphocyte infusion donor (not recorded which). It is not recorded whose cells these are; they may come from a transplant donor. Sequencing was carried out using blood, either unsorted or a sorted T cell fraction (not recorded which). This rearrangement joins TRBV7-9 to TRBJ2-5, with TRBD1 as a possible D gene (5 bases). The chain's CDR3 is CASSLMQGETQYF. CDR3 sequence (DNA): TGTGCCAGCAGCTTAATGCAGGGAGAGACCCAGTACTTC.